This TCR beta chain was identified in a study of shared clonotypes between healthy human individuals (dated by TCRdb to the early 2020s). Context from the whole study: Three men and two women, aged 18 to 49 years, made up the cohort. For each donor, CD4 naive and CD4 memory were each run on three plates, CD8 naive on two plates, and CD8 memory on one plate. To increase sequencing depth and limit assay-specific biases, different laboratories used diverse techniques to prepare libraries and sequence TCR repertoires. The study deeply sequenced blood TCR repertoires of about 5 healthy adults to estimate repertoire size and the extent of clonotype sharing between individuals. Between about 0.8 and 9.5 billion PBMCs per donor were obtained by leukapheresis.

Per the germline V gene, SGHDN is the CDR1 and FVKESK is the CDR2. From the cysteine up to the phenylalanine, the CDR3 has a length of 15 residues. The retained sequence is limited to the CDR3, 45 bases, with the frame set at the first base. V drops 6 bases and J drops 2 bases, leaving 16 bases in between. Using the deep immunoSEQ assay, TCR CDR3 regions were amplified from genomic DNA by multiplex PCR. Genomic DNA extracted from each cell subset was distributed evenly over all wells of several immunoSEQ 96-well plates, and each plate served as one replicate. For sorted subsets, each replicate PCR was loaded with roughly 0.2 ug genomic DNA, equivalent to 30,000 to 35,000 T cell genomes. The purified libraries were quantified using a Qubit 3.0 fluorometer, sized with a Bioanalyzer 2100, and then quantified again using the KAPA Library Quantification kit. Each immunoSEQ 96-well plate was sequenced on its own single-read 150-cycle Illumina NextSeq 550 flow cell. Processing in the source paper ran as follows. Because only junctional sequences without quality scores were contained in the immunoSEQ output, filtering matching that applied to full-length reads could not be performed. Sequences were annotated with PyIR, a Python wrapper for IgBLAST v1.9, using IMGT germline references to assign V/J genes and CDR3. Reads with weak V/J assignments (E-value above 1e-6), missing CDR3, stop codons, out-of-frame junctions, or ambiguous translated residues were removed. V3J clonotypes were defined as sequences sharing an identical inferred V gene, J gene, and CDR3 amino acid sequence. Percentage overlap between repertoires was computed as shared unique clonotypes divided by the size of the smaller repertoire. RTK rarefaction, the Chao1 estimator, and Recon v2.1 estimates of unobserved clonotypes were used to assess repertoire richness. Generation probabilities for all TCRbeta clonotypes obtained by the gDNA method from a handful of donors were computed using OLGA. Sourced from immuneACCESS, this table was stored by TCRdb with only in-frame sequences that have V and J called. A share of the clones is absent; for the studies checked, an unresolved V gene accounts for under half, and the remainder has no known explanation. Clonal size and the V and J genes are those of that table, whereas D and trimming came from the DNA. In all, the sample holds 2.3 million or so clones, and approximately 93% of those were seen once. 0.3% to 0.4% of the sample is in the top ten clones.

This clone has a single count. No cognate antigen has been identified for it. Base qualities are not provided; no much larger clone lies one nucleotide away. The donors were healthy, HIV-negative adults with no recently reported acute infections or vaccinations. Only Caucasian adults living in Nashville, Tennessee, USA were represented among the donors. CD4+ T cells were enriched by magnetic negative selection; naive cells were then positively selected on CD45RA, and the negative fraction formed the memory subset. Blood was collected by leukapheresis, and PBMCs were isolated by Ficoll-Histopaque density gradient centrifugation and then cryopreserved in liquid nitrogen vapor phase. Purity and quantity of every magnetically sorted T cell population were checked by analytical flow cytometry. Each sorted fraction had its genomic DNA isolated and then quantified by UV absorbance on a Nanodrop 2000c. General conclusions and limits of the study: The genetic and exposure-history diversity represented was limited by the small number of donors. Approximately 4.8% of naive CD4, 3% to 4% of naive CD8, approximately 2% of memory CD4, and roughly 0.4% of memory CD8 clonotypes were shared across several donors. Based on pairwise subsampling, the degree of clonotype sharing among donors was expected to be affected by sequencing depth. Sampling was restricted to blood, and TCR repertoires in tissues likely differ from the TCR repertoires found in blood. Even with the large sequencing depth, rarefaction of the sorted-subset datasets indicated that sequencing was incomplete. Higher generation probabilities were observed for clonotypes shared by all four sorted-subset donors than for non-shared clonotypes. Estimated clonotype richness was generally larger for naive than for memory subsets.

Sequencing was done on a sample of naive CD4+ T cells from PBMCs. In light of the paper, this sample's cell subset or site label describes: CD45RA+ positively selected. This clonotype was sampled from a man aged 18 to 30 in good health. Some clones in this sample may be carry-over from other donors' samples. The sequence links TRBV14 to TRBJ2-5; there is no confident call for the D gene. The DNA sequence is as follows: TGTGCCAGCAGATCCGACATTTATCTACAAGAGACCCAGTACTTC. Its protein product is CASRSDIYLQETQYF.